This T cell receptor beta chain was profiled in a study of T cell responses to AZD1222 COVID-19 vaccine. A remark on this clone: The target antigen is unknown.

Study outcomes and limitations: Donors were mostly white British, more females; clonal diversity possibly underestimated.

Sequencing used immunoSEQ multiplex PCR; TCRdb keeps in-frame clones, though not all of them. The data contain more than 95,000 clones, about 90% of them singletons. The germline V gene encodes CDR1 SGHAT and CDR2 FQNNGV. Trimming removed 3 bases at V and 3 bases at J, with 11 bases between. This CDR3 comprises 14 residues. The gene calls are TRBV11-2 and TRBJ2-5; D is possibly TRBD2 (5 bases). Sequenced here: peripheral blood, sampled on day 0 of AZD1222 vaccination. The TCR originated in an adult in good health. This CDR3 reads CASSFGPGKETQYF. Written as DNA, the CDR3 is TGTGCCAGCAGCTTTGGGCCCGGGAAAGAGACCCAGTACTTC.